One and the same sample provided the 22 T cell receptor beta chains below, sequenced in a study of tumor-infiltrating lymphocytes in primary liver carcinoma. From approximately 550 ng of total RNA, TCR beta-specific cDNA was reverse-transcribed using a constant-region primer. Libraries of TCR beta came from three nested multiplex PCR rounds with slightly modified ARM-PCR. Primers for the first two PCR rounds were TRBV1-TRBV30 forward primers and a C-beta reverse primer (approximately 10 cycles per round). TCRdb re-analysed the multiplex PCR reads in MiXCR, keeping a single row per CDR3 protein. The sample comprises about 310,000 distinct CDR3 sequences, 50% to 75% of which are singletons, and over 15% rests with the top ten. RNA was extracted from whole blood without cell sorting, alongside germline DNA. The sequenced sample was peripheral blood. All receptors derive from a woman aged 30 to 39 with primary liver carcinoma and hepatitis B virus infection.

Note on this clonotype: Given a much more abundant clone one base away, this may be a read error. The genes are TRBV12-3 or TRBV12-4 and TRBJ1-2; 8 nucleotides match TRBD1. The CDR3 covers 14 residues. CDR3 nucleotide sequence: TGTCCCAGCACTCCGACGGACAGGGTGTATGGCTACACCTTC. Translated: CPSTPTDRVYGYTF.

This clonotype has only a few counts. The J gene is TRBJ2-1, the V gene TRBV14; weak D call: TRBD1 (5 bases). Germline CDR1 is SGHDN and CDR2 is FVKESK. V lost 4 bases to trimming and J lost 5 bases, with 9 bases between them. The CDR3 extends over 13 amino acids. The DNA of the CDR3 is TGTGCCAGCAGCCTACAGGCGCACAATGAGCAGTTCTTC. Its translation is CASSLQAHNEQFF.

As to this clonotype: In this CDR3 the conserved last residue, phenylalanine or tryptophan, is missing, so a read error is likely. This chain joins TRBV11-2 and TRBJ2-3, with a tentative D call TRBD2 (5 bases). The CDR3 spans 14 residues. The germline V gene has CDR1 SGHAT and CDR2 FQNNGV. The CDR3 DNA is TGTGCCAGCAGCTTAGCGGCTAGCACAGATATGCAGTATCTT. This codes for CASSLAASTDMQYL.

In this sample, this clonotype turned up a few times. The chain recombines TRBV10-3 with TRBJ2-7; D gene unclear. This CDR3 is 13 amino acids long. The germline CDR1 and CDR2 sequences are ENHRY and SYGVKD. Trimming cost V 9 bases and J 3 bases, with 15 bases left between them. The CDR3 nucleotides read TGTGCCATGTCGAAGGGTATGAACTACGAGCAGTACTTC. Protein product: CAMSKGMNYEQYF.

The CDR3 coding sequence is TGCAGCGTTACAACGGCGGGCTATTTAACCTACAATGAGCAGTTCTTC. Translated: CSVTTAGYLTYNEQFF. The rearrangement joins TRBV29-1 to TRBJ2-1; possibly TRBD2 for D (5 bases). V was shortened by 5 bases and J by 2 bases, with 19 bases between the two germline ends. Looked up from germline, CDR1 is SQVTM and CDR2 is ANQGSEA. The CDR3 length is 16 residues.

This clonotype was seen more than once but under ten times. V and J are TRBV4-3 and TRBJ2-4, with 10 bases identical to TRBD2. This CDR3 has 17 amino acids. Looked up from germline, CDR1 is LGHNA and CDR2 is YSLEER. V lost 1 base and J lost 2; bases outside the gene matches: 5. CDR3 bases: TGCGCCAGCAGCCAAGTAGCGGGGGGCGGCCCCAAAAACATTCAGTACTTC. It is translated as CASSQVAGGGPKNIQYF.

A remark on this clonotype: An end of the junction does not agree with germline; a read error may underlie this. J is TRBJ1-5 and V is TRBV5-5, with D perhaps TRBD1 (6 bases). The CDR3 totals 15 residues. CDR1 and CDR2 (germline): SGHKS, YYEKEE (reference sequence). The CDR3 DNA follows: TGTGCTAGCAGCACTGGGACACAGAGCAATCAGCCCCAGCATTTT. Protein: CASSTGTQSNQPQHF.

The V call is TRBV29-1, the J call TRBJ1-4; D is perhaps TRBD1 (5 bases). Germline-derived CDR1 and CDR2 are SQVTM and ANQGSEA. The CDR3 sequence is 14 residues long. V gave up 0 bases and J gave up 5 bases, with 10 bases separating them. In DNA, the CDR3 is TGCAGCGTTGAAGATCGGCGACAGAATGAAAAACTGTTTTTT. As protein: CSVEDRRQNEKLFF.

This clonotype was counted at least ten times. This chain uses TRBV12-3 or TRBV12-4 with TRBJ2-7; 7 bases match TRBD1. The CDR3 totals 15 residues. V was pared by 5 bases and J by 2 bases, with 9 bases of the junction left unmatched. CDR3 bases: TGTGCCAGCAGTCGGTGGACAGGACTGGCCTACGAGCAGTACTTC. Protein: CASSRWTGLAYEQYF.

Remarks on this clonotype: This may be a read error, as it is one base from a much larger clone. The chain carries TRBV6-5 and TRBJ2-1; 12 nucleotides align to TRBD1. The ends lost 4 bases at V and 9 bases at J; junction bases unmatched: 4. The germline CDR1 and CDR2 sequences are MNHEY and SVGAGI. The CDR3 totals 14 residues. The CDR3 DNA is TGTGCCAGCAGTTTGGGACAGGGGGCCTCTGAGCAGTTCTTC. Amino acids: CASSLGQGASEQFF.

V gene TRBV7-9 combines with J gene TRBJ2-1, with a tentative D call TRBD2 (5 bases). The ends were cut back, 6 bases at V and 8 bases at J, with 14 bases in the middle. The CDR3 covers 13 residues. Germline V gene sequence: CDR1 SEHNR, CDR2 FQNEAQ (reference sequence). CDR3 loop: CASSRVASDEQFF. CDR3 bases: TGTGCCAGCAGTCGGGTAGCGTCGGATGAGCAGTTCTTC.

V and J are TRBV12-3 or TRBV12-4 and TRBJ2-1; a weak D match, TRBD1 (5 bases). The CDR3 covers 15 residues. V was shortened by 1 base and J by 9 bases, with 16 bases between the two germline ends. CDR3 sequence (DNA): TGTGCCAGCAGTTTAGGGGGATTGGTCGACAGTGAGCAGTTCTTC. This gives the protein CASSLGGLVDSEQFF.

This clonotype was detected many times. This chain links TRBV29-1 with TRBJ1-5; perhaps TRBD1 as D (5 bases). Trimming removed 4 bases from V and 5 bases from J, with 12 bases in between. Germline V gives CDR1 SQVTM, CDR2 ANQGSEA. The CDR3 totals 13 residues. The CDR3 region is CSVAQGIDQPQHF. The DNA for the CDR3 is TGCAGCGTTGCGCAGGGAATTGATCAGCCCCAGCATTTT.

The J gene is TRBJ1-2, the V gene TRBV5-4; D ambiguous. Germline values: CDR1 SGHNT, CDR2 YYREEE (reference sequence). The CDR3 totals 13 residues. The ends were cut back, 7 bases at V and 4 bases at J, with 14 bases in the middle. This CDR3 is CASGKVDAYGYTF. DNA of the CDR3: TGTGCCAGCGGCAAGGTTGATGCCTATGGCTACACCTTC.

The V and J genes are TRBV29-1 and TRBJ2-1, with 8 bases lining up with TRBD1. The CDR3 contains 12 residues. The ends lost 7 bases at V and 11 bases at J; junction bases unmatched: 10. CDR1 is SQVTM and CDR2 is ANQGSEA in the germline V gene. CDR3 loop: CSAAGQGYKQFF. CDR3 DNA: TGCAGCGCAGCCGGACAGGGATATAAGCAGTTCTTC.

As concerns this clonotype: With a much larger clone just one base away, this may be a read error. The rearrangement joins TRBV12-3 or TRBV12-4 to TRBJ1-1, with D perhaps TRBD1 (5 bases). This CDR3 comprises 14 residues. The CDR3 loop reads CANSLKGEATEAFF. The DNA for the CDR3 is TGTGCCAACAGTTTAAAAGGGGAGGCCACTGAAGCTTTCTTT.

This clonotype appeared many times. The CDR3 nucleotides are TGTGCCAGCAGTTACCCCTCGGGGGCCCGCTCGGAGACCCAGTACTTC. Protein: CASSYPSGARSETQYF. The V call is TRBV6-2 or TRBV6-3, the J call TRBJ2-5; the D gene could be TRBD1 or TRBD2 (6 bases each). The CDR3 extends over 16 amino acids. V lost 2 bases to trimming and J lost 5 bases, with 18 bases between them. The germline gives CDR1 MNHEY, CDR2 SVGEGT.

V and J are TRBV12-3 or TRBV12-4 and TRBJ2-4; D uncertain. This CDR3 region has 15 residues. V lost 5 bases and J 2 bases, leaving 13 bases between the germline ends. The CDR3 region has the DNA TGTGCCAGCAGTCCCCCCGGAAAGACCAAAAACATTCAGTACTTC. Residues: CASSPPGKTKNIQYF.

DNA for the CDR3: TGCGCTAGCGGCCAAGATGCGGGGAGCTCCTACAATGAGCAGTTCTTC. Translated: CASGQDAGSSYNEQFF. The chain has TRBV4-3 and TRBJ2-1, with D possibly being TRBD2 (6 bases). Germline V gives CDR1 LGHNA, CDR2 YSLEER. CDR3 length: 16 amino acids.

The chain couples TRBV6-2 or TRBV6-3 to TRBJ2-3; D might be TRBD1 (5 bases). The CDR3 loop spans 15 amino acids. Trimming pared 4 bases from V and 4 bases from J, leaving 15 bases between. Germline V gene data show CDR1 as MNHEY and CDR2 as SVGEGT. This CDR3 reads CASSSNRLPADTQYF. DNA for the CDR3: TGTGCCAGCAGTTCGAACAGGCTTCCCGCAGATACGCAGTATTTT.

This clonotype was seen repeatedly, ten times or more. V gene TRBV11-2 combines with J gene TRBJ2-2, with 7 positions matching TRBD1. Germline V gene sequence: CDR1 SGHAT, CDR2 FQNNGV. The CDR3 consists of 16 residues. J lost 1 base, V lost 4 bases, and 6 bases had no gene match. DNA of the CDR3: TGTGCCAGCAGCTCCGGGGACAGAGTGAACACCGGGGAGCTGTTTTTT. As protein: CASSSGDRVNTGELFF.

This clonotype has at least ten counts. The genes are TRBV6-5 and TRBJ2-1; TRBD2 matches 14 bases. Germline values: CDR1 MNHEY, CDR2 SVGAGI. After removal of 8 bases from V and 15 bases from J, the junction contained 9 bases not matched to a gene. This CDR3 is built from 13 residues. CDR3 region: CASWTSGRPRMFF. As DNA, the CDR3 is TGTGCCAGCTGGACTAGCGGGAGGCCCCGAATGTTCTTC.